These T cell receptor beta chains were read from a single sample in a study of T cell responses to AZD1222 COVID-19 vaccine. Data came from immunoSEQ multiplex PCR; TCRdb stores just in-frame clones and leaves some out. The data show 120,000 or so clones, 80% to 95% seen once. The sample in question was peripheral blood, obtained 28 days after the second AZD1222 dose. Receptors were obtained from an adult who received the AZD1222 COVID-19 vaccine. CDR3s include the opening cysteine and the closing phenylalanine or tryptophan. Fields, in order: CDR3 protein, CDR3 DNA, V gene, clone size, J gene, D gene. The D gene is left open where the match is weak. Clone size is not always given. Where it is, it says once, few, many or a class for expanded clones.

cdr3_aa: CASSLEQGAVSTDTQYF; cdr3_nt: TGTGCCAGCAGCTTAGAACAGGGGGCCGTTAGCACAGATACGCAGTATTTT; v_call: TRBV7-8; clone_size: -; j_call: TRBJ2-3; d_call: TRBD1
cdr3_aa: CASSSRDNYGYTF; cdr3_nt: TGTGCCAGCAGCTCCCGGGACAACTATGGCTACACCTTC; v_call: TRBV7-6; clone_size: -; j_call: TRBJ1-2; d_call: -
cdr3_aa: CASSEGDGPYGYTF; cdr3_nt: TGTGCCAGCAGTGAGGGGGACGGCCCCTATGGCTACACCTTC; v_call: TRBV2; clone_size: -; j_call: TRBJ1-2; d_call: -
cdr3_aa: CASSEVGQLGYTF; cdr3_nt: TGTGCCAGCAGTGAAGTGGGACAGCTAGGCTACACCTTC; v_call: TRBV6-1; clone_size: -; j_call: TRBJ1-2; d_call: TRBD1
cdr3_aa: CASSQDITQYF; cdr3_nt: TGTGCCAGCAGCCAAGATATCACCCAGTACTTC; v_call: TRBV3-1/TRBV3-2; clone_size: -; j_call: TRBJ2-5; d_call: -
cdr3_aa: CASSLWDRDVQETQYF; cdr3_nt: TGTGCCAGCAGTTTATGGGACAGGGATGTCCAAGAGACCCAGTACTTC; v_call: TRBV28; clone_size: -; j_call: TRBJ2-5; d_call: TRBD1
cdr3_aa: CASSPLPWTGTRTDTQYF; cdr3_nt: TGTGCCAGCAGTCCGTTACCTTGGACGGGTACGAGGACAGATACGCAGTATTTT; v_call: TRBV27; clone_size: -; j_call: TRBJ2-3; d_call: -
cdr3_aa: CASSLSRVGTEAFF; cdr3_nt: TGTGCCAGCAGCTTGTCCAGGGTTGGCACTGAAGCTTTCTTT; v_call: TRBV5-4; clone_size: few; j_call: TRBJ1-1; d_call: -
cdr3_aa: CAIGQGGLRNSPLHF; cdr3_nt: TGTGCCATCGGTCAGGGGGGGTTAAGGAATTCACCCCTCCACTTT; v_call: TRBV10-3; clone_size: -; j_call: TRBJ1-6; d_call: TRBD1
cdr3_aa: CASKMGFLTYGYTF; cdr3_nt: TGTGCCAGCAAGATGGGGTTCCTCACGTATGGCTACACCTTC; v_call: TRBV27; clone_size: -; j_call: TRBJ1-2; d_call: -
cdr3_aa: CASRGTAVPLSYNEQFF; cdr3_nt: TGTGCCAGCAGGGGGACAGCCGTCCCCCTCTCCTACAATGAGCAGTTCTTC; v_call: TRBV27; clone_size: -; j_call: TRBJ2-1; d_call: TRBD1
cdr3_aa: CASSSRLGGTDTQYF; cdr3_nt: TGTGCCAGCAGCTCCCGACTAGGCGGCACAGATACGCAGTATTTT; v_call: TRBV7-9; clone_size: -; j_call: TRBJ2-3; d_call: -
cdr3_aa: CAISPGQGVASSYNEQFF; cdr3_nt: TGTGCCATCAGCCCGGGACAGGGGGTCGCTAGCTCCTACAATGAGCAGTTCTTC; v_call: TRBV10-3; clone_size: -; j_call: TRBJ2-1; d_call: TRBD1
cdr3_aa: CATSSTSLGETQYF; cdr3_nt: TGTGCCACCAGCTCCACTAGTTTAGGAGAGACCCAGTACTTC; v_call: TRBV24-1; clone_size: -; j_call: TRBJ2-5; d_call: -
cdr3_aa: CASTLIRGQGGNYGYTF; cdr3_nt: TGTGCCAGTACATTGATACGGGGCCAGGGAGGCAACTATGGCTACACCTTC; v_call: TRBV19; clone_size: -; j_call: TRBJ1-2; d_call: -
cdr3_aa: CASSLQGAYVNTEAFF; cdr3_nt: TGTGCCAGCAGCTTGCAGGGGGCGTATGTGAACACTGAAGCTTTCTTT; v_call: TRBV7-8; clone_size: -; j_call: TRBJ1-1; d_call: TRBD1
cdr3_aa: CASSSGTVNYGYTF; cdr3_nt: TGTGCCAGCAGTTCAGGGACGGTGAACTATGGCTACACCTTC; v_call: TRBV28; clone_size: -; j_call: TRBJ1-2; d_call: -
cdr3_aa: CASSLGDRVNQPQHF; cdr3_nt: TGTGCCAGCAGCTTGGGGGACAGGGTCAATCAGCCCCAGCATTTT; v_call: TRBV7-9; clone_size: -; j_call: TRBJ1-5; d_call: TRBD1